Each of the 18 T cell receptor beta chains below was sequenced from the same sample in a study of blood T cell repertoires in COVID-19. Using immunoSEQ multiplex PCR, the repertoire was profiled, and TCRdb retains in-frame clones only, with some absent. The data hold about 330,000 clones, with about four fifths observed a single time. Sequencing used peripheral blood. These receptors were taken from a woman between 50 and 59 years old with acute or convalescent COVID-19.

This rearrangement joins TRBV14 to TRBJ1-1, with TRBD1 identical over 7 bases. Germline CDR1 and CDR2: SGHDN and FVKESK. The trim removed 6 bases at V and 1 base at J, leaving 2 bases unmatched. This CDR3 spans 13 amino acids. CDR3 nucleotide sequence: TGTGCCAGCAGAAGGGGGCGGAACACTGAAGCTTTCTTT. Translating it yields CASRRGRNTEAFF. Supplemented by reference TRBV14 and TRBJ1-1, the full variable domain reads EAGVTQFPSHSVIEKGQTVTLRCDPISGHDNLYWYRRVMGKEIKFLLHFVKESKQDESGMPNNRFLAERTGGTYSTLKVQPAELEDSGVYFCASRRGRNTEAFFGQGTRLTVV.

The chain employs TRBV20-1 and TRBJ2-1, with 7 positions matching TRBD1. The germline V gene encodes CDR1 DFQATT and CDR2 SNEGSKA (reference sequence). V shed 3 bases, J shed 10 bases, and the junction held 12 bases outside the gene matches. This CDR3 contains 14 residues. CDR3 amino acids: CSASDGTDLQEQFF. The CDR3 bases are TGCAGTGCTAGTGATGGGACAGATCTCCAAGAGCAGTTCTTC.

The CDR3 here is CASTGGGGYGYTF. The DNA of the CDR3 is TGTGCCAGCACTGGGGGCGGTGGCTATGGCTACACCTTC. The genes are TRBV6-6 and TRBJ1-2; D possibly corresponds to TRBD1 (6 bases). The CDR3 extends over 13 amino acids. Germline CDR1 is MNHNY and CDR2 is SVGAGI (reference sequence). The germline V and J ends were trimmed by 7 bases and 4 bases, with 13 bases remaining between them.

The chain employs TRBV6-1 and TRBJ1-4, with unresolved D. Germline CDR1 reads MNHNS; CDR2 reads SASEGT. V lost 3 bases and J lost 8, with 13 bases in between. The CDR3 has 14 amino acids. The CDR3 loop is CASSDGGSDEKLFF. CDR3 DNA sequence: TGTGCCAGCAGTGATGGAGGGAGTGACGAAAAACTGTTTTTT.

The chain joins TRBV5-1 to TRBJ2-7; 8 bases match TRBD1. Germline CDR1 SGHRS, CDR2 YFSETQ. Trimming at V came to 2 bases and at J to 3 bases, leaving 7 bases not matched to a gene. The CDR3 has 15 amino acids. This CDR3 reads CASSFGPGTGYEQYV. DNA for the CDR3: TGCGCCAGCAGCTTTGGTCCCGGGACAGGCTACGAGCAGTACGTC.

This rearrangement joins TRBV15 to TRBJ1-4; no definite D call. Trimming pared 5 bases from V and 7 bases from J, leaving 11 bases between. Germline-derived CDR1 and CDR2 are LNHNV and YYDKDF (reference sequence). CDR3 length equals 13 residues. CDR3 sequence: CATSGTGSEKLFF. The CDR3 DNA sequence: TGTGCCACCAGCGGTACCGGGAGTGAAAAACTGTTTTTT.

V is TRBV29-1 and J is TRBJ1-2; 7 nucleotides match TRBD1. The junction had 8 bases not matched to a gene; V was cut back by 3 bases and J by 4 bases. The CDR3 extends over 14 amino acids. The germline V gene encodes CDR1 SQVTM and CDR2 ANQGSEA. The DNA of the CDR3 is TGCAGCGTTGAGAGCCAGGGGGTATTCTATGGCTACACCTTC. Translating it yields CSVESQGVFYGYTF.

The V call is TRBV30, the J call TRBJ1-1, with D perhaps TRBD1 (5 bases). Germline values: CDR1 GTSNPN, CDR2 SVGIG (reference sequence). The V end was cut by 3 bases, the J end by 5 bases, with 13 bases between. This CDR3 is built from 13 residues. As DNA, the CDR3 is TGTGCCTGGAGAATACAGGCGCAGACTGAAGCTTTCTTT. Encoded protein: CAWRIQAQTEAFF.

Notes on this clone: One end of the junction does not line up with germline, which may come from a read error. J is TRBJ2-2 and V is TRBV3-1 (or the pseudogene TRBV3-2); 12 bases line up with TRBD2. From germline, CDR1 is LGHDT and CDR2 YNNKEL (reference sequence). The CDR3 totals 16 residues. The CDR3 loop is CASSQGTSGNAGELFF. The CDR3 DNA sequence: TGTGCCAGCAGCCAAGGGACTAGCGGGAACGCCGGGGAGCTGTTTTTT.

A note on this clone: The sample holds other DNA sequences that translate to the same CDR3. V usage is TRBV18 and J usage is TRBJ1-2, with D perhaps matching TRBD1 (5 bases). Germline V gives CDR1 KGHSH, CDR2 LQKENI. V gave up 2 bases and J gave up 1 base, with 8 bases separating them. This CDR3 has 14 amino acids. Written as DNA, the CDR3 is TGTGCCAGCTCACCAGGAAGGGGTAACTATGGCTACACCTTC. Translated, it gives CASSPGRGNYGYTF.

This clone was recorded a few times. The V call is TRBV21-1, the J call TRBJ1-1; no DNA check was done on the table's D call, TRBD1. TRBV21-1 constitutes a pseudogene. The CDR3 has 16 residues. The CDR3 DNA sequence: TGTGCCAGCAGCCGGCCGGGACAGAAGGGGAACACTGAAGCTTTCTTT. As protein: CASSRPGQKGNTEAFF.

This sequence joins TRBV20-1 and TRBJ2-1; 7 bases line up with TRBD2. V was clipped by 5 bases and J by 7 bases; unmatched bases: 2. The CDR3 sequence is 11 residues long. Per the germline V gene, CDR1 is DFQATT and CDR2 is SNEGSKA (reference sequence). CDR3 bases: TGCAGTGCTGGACTAGGGAATGAGCAGTTCTTC. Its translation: CSAGLGNEQFF.

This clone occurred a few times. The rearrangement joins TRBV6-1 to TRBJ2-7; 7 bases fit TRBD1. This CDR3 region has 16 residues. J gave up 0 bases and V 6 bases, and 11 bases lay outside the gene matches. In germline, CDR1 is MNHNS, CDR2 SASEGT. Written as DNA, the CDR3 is TGTGCCAGCAGCGAAAGACAGGGCCTAAGCTCCTACGAGCAGTACGTC. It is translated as CASSERQGLSSYEQYV.

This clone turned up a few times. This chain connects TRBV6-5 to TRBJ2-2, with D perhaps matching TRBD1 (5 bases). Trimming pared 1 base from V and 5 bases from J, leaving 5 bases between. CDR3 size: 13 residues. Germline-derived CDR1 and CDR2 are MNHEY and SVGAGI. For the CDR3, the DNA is TGTGCCAGCAGTTACTACAGGACCGGGGAGCTGTTTTTT. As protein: CASSYYRTGELFF.

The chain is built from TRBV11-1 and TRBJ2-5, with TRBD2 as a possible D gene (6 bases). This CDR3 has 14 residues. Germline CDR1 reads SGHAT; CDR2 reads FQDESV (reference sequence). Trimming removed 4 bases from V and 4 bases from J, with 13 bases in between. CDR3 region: CASSSGLEGETQYF. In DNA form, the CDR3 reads TGTGCCAGCAGCTCTGGACTGGAGGGAGAGACCCAGTACTTC. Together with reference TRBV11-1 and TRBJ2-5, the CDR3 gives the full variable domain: EAEVAQSPRYKITEKSQAVAFWCDPISGHATLYWYRQILGQGPELLVQFQDESVVDDSQLPKDRFSAERLKGVDSTLKIQPAELGDSAMYLCASSSGLEGETQYFGPGTRLLVL.

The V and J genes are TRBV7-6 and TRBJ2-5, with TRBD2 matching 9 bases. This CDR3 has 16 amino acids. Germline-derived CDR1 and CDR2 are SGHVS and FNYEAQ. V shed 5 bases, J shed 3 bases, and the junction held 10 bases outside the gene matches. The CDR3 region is CASSPVAGGKKETQYF. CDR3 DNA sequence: TGTGCCAGCAGCCCCGTGGCGGGAGGGAAAAAAGAGACCCAGTACTTC.

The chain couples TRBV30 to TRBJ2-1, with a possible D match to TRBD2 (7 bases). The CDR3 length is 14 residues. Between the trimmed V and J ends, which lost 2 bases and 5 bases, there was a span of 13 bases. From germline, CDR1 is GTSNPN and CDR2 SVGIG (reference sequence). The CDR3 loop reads CAWSRGGANNEQFF. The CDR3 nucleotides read TGTGCCTGGAGTAGAGGGGGGGCCAACAATGAGCAGTTCTTC.

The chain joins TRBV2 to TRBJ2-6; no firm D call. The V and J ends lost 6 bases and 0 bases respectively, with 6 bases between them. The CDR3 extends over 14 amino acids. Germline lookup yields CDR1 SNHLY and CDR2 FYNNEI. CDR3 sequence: CASRLLSGANVLTF. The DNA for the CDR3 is TGTGCCAGCAGGTTACTCTCTGGGGCCAACGTCCTGACTTTC.